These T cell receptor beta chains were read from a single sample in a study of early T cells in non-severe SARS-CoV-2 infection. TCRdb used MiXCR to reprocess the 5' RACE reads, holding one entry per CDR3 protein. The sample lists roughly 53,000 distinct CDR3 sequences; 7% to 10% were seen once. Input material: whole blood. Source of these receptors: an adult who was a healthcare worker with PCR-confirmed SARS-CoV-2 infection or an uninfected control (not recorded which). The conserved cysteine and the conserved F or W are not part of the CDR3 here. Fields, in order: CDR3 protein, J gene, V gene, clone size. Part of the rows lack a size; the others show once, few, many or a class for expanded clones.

ASSLYAGGHTEAF TRBJ1-1 TRBV27 few
ASSSGQSKAF TRBJ1-1 TRBV7-3 many
ASSHTPRGAWNGYT TRBJ1-2 TRBV3-1 many
AWKTGTGGSEQF TRBJ2-1 TRBV30 few
ASSELVGLGEQY TRBJ2-7 TRBV25-1 -
ASSPVVGGTEAF TRBJ1-1 TRBV3-1 -
ASSRGTGSEEQY TRBJ2-7 TRBV6-2/TRBV6-3 few
SAREVVRNTIY TRBJ1-3 TRBV20-1 -
ASSATSSSYEQY TRBJ2-7 TRBV7-8 many
ASSLFLDNQPQH TRBJ1-5 TRBV7-2 few
ASSLRRIPYGYT TRBJ1-2 TRBV7-9 -
ASSFRDTETQY TRBJ2-5 TRBV5-1 many
ASGREGAQETQY TRBJ2-5 TRBV6-2/TRBV6-3 -
ASSPQPGQSYEQY TRBJ2-7 TRBV6-1 -
ASSLRGTQY TRBJ2-3 TRBV28 few
ASSLVEGTIGELF TRBJ2-2 TRBV7-2 many
ASSPNTTGGRGQTQY TRBJ2-5 TRBV18 -
SALRGAYEQY TRBJ2-7 TRBV20-1 many
ASSILLLDASSGNTIY TRBJ1-3 TRBV21-1 many
ATARQGAFLVDTQY TRBJ2-3 TRBV6-5 -
ASSLKRGVIFETQY TRBJ2-5 TRBV7-6 many
ASSPPIHNEQF TRBJ2-1 TRBV18 few
ASSQDHLSGSGGYT TRBJ1-2 TRBV3-1 -
ASSQTGSGELF TRBJ2-2 TRBV4-1 few
SAGLAGRTDTQY TRBJ2-3 TRBV20-1 few
ASSITPATEAF TRBJ1-1 TRBV5-6 many